This T cell receptor beta chain originates from a study of cytomegalovirus exposure and HLA in healthy donors. Study findings and constraints: The study flagged some 180 TCR beta chains as cytomegalovirus-associated. There were a few CMV-associated chains whose specificity for CMV antigens was confirmed in vitro.

As for this clone: Antigen unknown.

Germline V gene data show CDR1 as SGHTA and CDR2 as FQGNSA. V lost 4 bases, J lost 6 bases, and 3 bases stayed unmatched. The CDR3 length is 13 residues. The donors formed part of the roughly 120-subject validation cohort, distinct from the roughly 670-subject first cohort. Clones were read by immunoSEQ multiplex PCR, and TCRdb kept only the in-frame ones, dropping some. The table has 250,000 to 300,000 clones, almost 90% seen once. V gene TRBV7-2 combines with J gene TRBJ2-7; 10 bases match TRBD1. The TCR sequence derives from a woman under 30 in good health and CMV-seronegative. Sequenced input: PBMCs. The CDR3 nucleotides are TGTGCCAGCAGCTGGGACAGGGGCGGCGAGCAGTACTTC. This codes for CASSWDRGGEQYF.